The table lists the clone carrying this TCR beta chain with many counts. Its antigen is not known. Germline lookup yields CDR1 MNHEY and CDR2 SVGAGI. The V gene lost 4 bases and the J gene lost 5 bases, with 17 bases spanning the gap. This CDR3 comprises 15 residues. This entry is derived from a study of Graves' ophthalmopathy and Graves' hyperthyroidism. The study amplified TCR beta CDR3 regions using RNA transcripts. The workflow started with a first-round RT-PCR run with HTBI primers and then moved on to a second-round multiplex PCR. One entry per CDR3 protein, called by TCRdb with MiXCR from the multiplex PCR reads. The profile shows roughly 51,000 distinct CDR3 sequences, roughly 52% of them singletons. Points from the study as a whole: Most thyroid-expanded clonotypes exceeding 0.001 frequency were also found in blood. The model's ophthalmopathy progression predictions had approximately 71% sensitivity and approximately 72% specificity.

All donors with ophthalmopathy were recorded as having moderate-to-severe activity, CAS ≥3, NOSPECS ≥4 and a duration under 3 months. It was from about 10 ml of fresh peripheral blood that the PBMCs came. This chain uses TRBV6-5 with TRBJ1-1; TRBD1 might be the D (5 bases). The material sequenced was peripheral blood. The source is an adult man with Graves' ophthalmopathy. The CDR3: CASSWGTWGGTEAFF. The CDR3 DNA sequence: TGTGCCAGCAGTTGGGGGACGTGGGGGGGAACTGAAGCTTTCTTT.